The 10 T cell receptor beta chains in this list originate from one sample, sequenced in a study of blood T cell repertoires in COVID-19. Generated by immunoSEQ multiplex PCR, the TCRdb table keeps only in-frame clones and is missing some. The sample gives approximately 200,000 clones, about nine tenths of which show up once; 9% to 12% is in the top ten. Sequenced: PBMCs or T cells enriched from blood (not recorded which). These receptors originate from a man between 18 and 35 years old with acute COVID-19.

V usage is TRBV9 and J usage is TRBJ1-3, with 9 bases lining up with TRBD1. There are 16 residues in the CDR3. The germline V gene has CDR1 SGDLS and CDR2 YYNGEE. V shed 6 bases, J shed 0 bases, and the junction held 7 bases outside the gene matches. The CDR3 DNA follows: TGTGCCAGCAACCCGGGACAGGGTTACTCTGGAAACACCATATATTTT. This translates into CASNPGQGYSGNTIYF. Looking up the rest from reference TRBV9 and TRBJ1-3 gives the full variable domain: DSGVTQTPKHLITATGQRVTLRCSPRSGDLSVYWYQQSLDQGLQFLIQYYNGEERAKGNILERFSAQQFPDLHSELNLSSLELGDSALYFCASNPGQGYSGNTIYFGEGSWLTVV.

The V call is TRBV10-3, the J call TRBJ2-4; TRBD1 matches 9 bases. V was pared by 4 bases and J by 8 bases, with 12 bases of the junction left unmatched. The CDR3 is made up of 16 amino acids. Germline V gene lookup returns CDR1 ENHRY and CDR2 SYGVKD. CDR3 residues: CAISAESGTGFDIQYF. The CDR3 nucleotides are TGTGCCATCAGTGCTGAGTCCGGGACAGGGTTTGACATTCAGTACTTC.

DNA for the CDR3: TGTGCCAGCAGTTCGGGACAGGCGAGCAATCAGCCCCAGCATTTT. It specifies CASSSGQASNQPQHF. The genes are TRBV6-5 and TRBJ1-5; 8 nucleotides line up with TRBD1. J lost 1 base, V lost 4 bases, and 3 bases had no gene match. This CDR3 is 15 amino acids long. Germline-derived CDR1 and CDR2 are MNHEY and SVGAGI.

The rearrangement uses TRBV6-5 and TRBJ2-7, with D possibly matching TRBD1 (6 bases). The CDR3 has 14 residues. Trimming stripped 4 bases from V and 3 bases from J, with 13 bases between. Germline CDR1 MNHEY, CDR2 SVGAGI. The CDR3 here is CASSSLIQGYEQYF. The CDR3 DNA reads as TGTGCCAGCAGTTCGCTTATACAGGGCTACGAGCAGTACTTC.

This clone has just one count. The CDR3, as DNA: TGTGCCAGCAGTTTTATTGAGTTCCCGAACACTGAAGCTTTCTTT. It specifies CASSFIEFPNTEAFF. The rearrangement uses TRBV28 and TRBJ1-1; D remains ambiguous. Germline V gene data show CDR1 as MDHEN and CDR2 as SYDVKM. This CDR3 contains 15 residues. V lost 3 bases to trimming and J lost 1 base, with 12 bases between them.

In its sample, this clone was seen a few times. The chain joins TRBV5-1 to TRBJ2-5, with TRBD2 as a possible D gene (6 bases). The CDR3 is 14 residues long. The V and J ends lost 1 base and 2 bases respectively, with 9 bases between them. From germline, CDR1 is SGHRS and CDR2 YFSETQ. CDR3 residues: CASSLSGDQETQYF. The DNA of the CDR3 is TGCGCCAGCAGCTTGTCGGGGGATCAAGAGACCCAGTACTTC.

CDR3 sequence reads: CAWSVKLAGGLGYWYF. The CDR3 nucleotides are TGTGCCTGGAGTGTTAAACTAGCGGGAGGGCTGGGTTATTGGTATTTT. The chain carries TRBV30 and TRBJ2-3, with 13 nucleotides matching TRBD2. J gave up 14 bases and V 0 bases, and 14 bases lay outside the gene matches. CDR3 size: 16 residues. Germline V CDR1 and CDR2: GTSNPN, SVGIG (reference sequence).

CDR3 bases: TGTGCCAGCAGTGGCAGGGGCATCGTGGGTCAGCCCCAGCATTTT. Translated: CASSGRGIVGQPQHF. The V and J genes are TRBV2 and TRBJ1-5; tentative D call: TRBD1 (6 bases). CDR3 length: 15 residues. V lost 4 bases and J 6 bases, leaving 16 bases between the germline ends. Germline values: CDR1 SNHLY, CDR2 FYNNEI.

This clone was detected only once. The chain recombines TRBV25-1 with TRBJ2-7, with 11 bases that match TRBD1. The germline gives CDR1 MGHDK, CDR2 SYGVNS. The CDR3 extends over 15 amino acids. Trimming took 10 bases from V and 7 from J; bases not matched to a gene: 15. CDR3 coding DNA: TGTGCCACTACCCTACCCGGACAGGGGGCGGGTGAGCAGTACTTC. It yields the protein CATTLPGQGAGEQYF.

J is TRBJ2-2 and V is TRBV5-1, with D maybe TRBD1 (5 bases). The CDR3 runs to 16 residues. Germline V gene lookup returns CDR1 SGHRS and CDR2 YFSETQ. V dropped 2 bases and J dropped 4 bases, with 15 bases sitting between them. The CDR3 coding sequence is TGCGCCAGCAGCTTCCCCGACAGTGGTGGCACCGGGGAGCTGTTTTTT. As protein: CASSFPDSGGTGELFF.